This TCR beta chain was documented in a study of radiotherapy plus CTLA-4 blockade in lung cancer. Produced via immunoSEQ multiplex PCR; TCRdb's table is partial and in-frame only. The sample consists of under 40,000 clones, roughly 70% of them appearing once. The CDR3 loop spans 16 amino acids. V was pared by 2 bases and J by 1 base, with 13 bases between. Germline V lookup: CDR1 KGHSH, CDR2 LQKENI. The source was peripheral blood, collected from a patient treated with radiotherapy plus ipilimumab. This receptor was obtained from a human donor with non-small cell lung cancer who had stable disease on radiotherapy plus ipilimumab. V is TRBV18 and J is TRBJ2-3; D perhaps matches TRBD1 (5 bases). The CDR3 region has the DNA TGTGCCAGCTCACCAGTAAACAGGCGACGCACAGATACGCAGTATTTT. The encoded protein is CASSPVNRRRTDTQYF.